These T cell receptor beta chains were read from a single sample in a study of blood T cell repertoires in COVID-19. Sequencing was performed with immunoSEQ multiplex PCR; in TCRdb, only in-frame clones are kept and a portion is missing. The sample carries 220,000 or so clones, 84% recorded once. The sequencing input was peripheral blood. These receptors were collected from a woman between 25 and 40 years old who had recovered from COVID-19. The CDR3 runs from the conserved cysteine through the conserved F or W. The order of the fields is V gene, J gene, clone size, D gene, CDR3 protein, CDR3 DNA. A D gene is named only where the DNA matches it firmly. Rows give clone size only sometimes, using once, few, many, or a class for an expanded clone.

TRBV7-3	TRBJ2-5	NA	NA	CASSLLAGSETQYF	TGTGCCAGCAGCTTACTGGCGGGATCGGAGACCCAGTACTTC
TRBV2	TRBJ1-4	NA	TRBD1	CAGNRQGATNEKLFF	TGTGCCGGCAATCGGCAGGGGGCAACTAATGAAAAACTGTTTTTT
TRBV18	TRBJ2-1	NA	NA	CASSPLLQKSYNEQFF	TGTGCCAGCTCACCACTTCTACAGAAGTCCTACAATGAGCAGTTCTTC
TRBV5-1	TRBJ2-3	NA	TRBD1	CASSFELRTGGADTQYF	TGCGCCAGCAGCTTCGAACTACGGACAGGGGGAGCAGATACGCAGTATTTT
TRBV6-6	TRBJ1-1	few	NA	CASSYGQDTEAFF	TGTGCCAGCAGTTATGGGCAGGACACTGAAGCTTTCTTT
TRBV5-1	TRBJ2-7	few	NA	CASSHSGEPFREQYF	TGCGCCAGCAGCCACAGCGGAGAACCCTTCCGGGAGCAGTACTTC
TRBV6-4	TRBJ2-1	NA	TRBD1	CASSFTGGSYNEQFF	TGTGCCAGCAGCTTCACAGGGGGCTCCTACAATGAGCAGTTCTTC
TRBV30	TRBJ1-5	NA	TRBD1	CAWSPTGTQPQHF	TGTGCCTGGAGTCCGACAGGGACACAGCCCCAGCATTTT
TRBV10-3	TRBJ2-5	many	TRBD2	CAISEGGSVETQYF	TGTGCCATCAGTGAGGGCGGGAGCGTGGAGACCCAGTACTTC
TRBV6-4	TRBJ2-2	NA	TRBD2	CASSDSSGSTGELFF	TGTGCCAGCAGTGACTCTAGCGGGAGCACCGGGGAGCTGTTTTTT
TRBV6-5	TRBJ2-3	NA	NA	CASSYGPSDTDTQYF	TGTGCCAGCAGTTACGGGCCTAGCGACACAGATACGCAGTATTTT
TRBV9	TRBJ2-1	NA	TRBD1	CASSGQGRGINEQFF	TGTGCCAGCAGCGGACAGGGTAGGGGGATCAATGAGCAGTTCTTC
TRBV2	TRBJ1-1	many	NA	CASSDSGRAVAFF	TGTGCCAGCAGTGATTCGGGCAGGGCGGTAGCTTTCTTT
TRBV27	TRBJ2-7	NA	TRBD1	CASSLRGDRGYEQYF	TGTGCCAGCAGTTTAAGAGGGGACAGGGGCTACGAGCAGTACTTC
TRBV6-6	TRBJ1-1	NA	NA	CASGPGNTEAFF	TGTGCCAGCGGGCCAGGTAACACTGAAGCTTTCTTT
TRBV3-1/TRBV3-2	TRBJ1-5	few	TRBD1	CASSWDSSGQPQHF	TGTGCCAGCAGCTGGGACAGCTCGGGACAGCCCCAGCATTTT
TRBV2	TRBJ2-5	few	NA	CASSDRTEQETQYF	TGTGCCAGCAGTGATCGAACAGAGCAAGAGACCCAGTACTTC
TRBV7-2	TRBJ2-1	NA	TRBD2	CASSPTSGRLGEQFF	TGTGCCAGCAGCCCGACTAGCGGGAGACTCGGTGAGCAGTTCTTC
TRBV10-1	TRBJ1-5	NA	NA	CASSLPACNQPQHF	TGCGCCAGCAGTTTACCTGCGTGCAATCAGCCCCAGCATTTT
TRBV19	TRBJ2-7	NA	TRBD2	CASSIGLAGGWGPTYEQYF	TGTGCCAGTAGTATCGGACTAGCGGGAGGCTGGGGACCTACCTACGAGCAGTACTTC
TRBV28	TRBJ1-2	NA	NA	CASTYLQWRDYGYTF	TGTGCCAGCACTTACTTACAGTGGAGGGACTATGGCTACACCTTC
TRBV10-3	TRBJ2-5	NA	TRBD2	CAISSGRGETQYF	TGTGCCATCAGTAGCGGGAGGGGTGAGACCCAGTACTTC
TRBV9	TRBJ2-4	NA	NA	CLNEAKNIQYF	TGTCTTAACGAGGCCAAAAACATTCAGTACTTC
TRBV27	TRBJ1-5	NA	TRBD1	CASRGRGFLSNQPQHF	TGTGCCAGCAGGGGCAGGGGGTTTTTGAGCAATCAGCCCCAGCATTTT
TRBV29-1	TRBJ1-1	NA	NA	CSVGGKALVEGTEAFF	TGCAGCGTTGGAGGGAAAGCACTAGTAGAAGGCACTGAAGCTTTCTTT
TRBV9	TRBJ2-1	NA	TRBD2	CASSVSSGSYNEQFF	TGTGCCAGCAGCGTAAGTAGCGGGAGTTACAATGAGCAGTTCTTC
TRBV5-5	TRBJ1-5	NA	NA	CASSLAPGDQPQHF	TGTGCCAGCAGCTTGGCCCCCGGGGATCAGCCCCAGCATTTT
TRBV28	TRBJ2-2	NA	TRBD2	CASSPGLAGLAGELFF	TGTGCCAGCAGTCCAGGACTAGCGGGATTGGCCGGGGAGCTGTTTTTT
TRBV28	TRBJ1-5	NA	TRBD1	CASRVSQGGRQPQHF	TGTGCCAGCAGGGTTTCTCAGGGGGGAAGGCAGCCCCAGCATTTT
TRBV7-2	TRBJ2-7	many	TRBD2	CASSFTSGDYEQYF	TGTGCCAGCAGCTTCACTAGCGGCGACTACGAGCAGTACTTC
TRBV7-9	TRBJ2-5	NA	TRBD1	CASSLASGGMETQYF	TGTGCCAGCAGCTTAGCCTCAGGGGGAATGGAGACCCAGTACTTC
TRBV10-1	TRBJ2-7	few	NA	CASSAAFSGEQYF	TGCGCCAGCAGTGCCGCATTTAGCGGTGAGCAGTACTTC
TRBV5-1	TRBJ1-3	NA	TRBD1	CASSITGTGENTIYF	TGCGCCAGCAGCATAACCGGGACAGGGGAAAACACCATATATTTT
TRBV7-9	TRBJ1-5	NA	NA	CASSLDRDPNQPQHF	TGTGCCAGCAGCTTAGACAGGGACCCCAATCAGCCCCAGCATTTT
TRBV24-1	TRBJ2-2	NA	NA	CATSKFRVGGTGELFF	TGTGCCACCAGTAAATTTCGAGTCGGGGGCACCGGGGAGCTGTTTTTT
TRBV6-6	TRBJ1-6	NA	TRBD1	CASSPETGVLYNSPLHF	TGTGCCAGCAGTCCAGAGACAGGGGTCCTCTATAATTCACCCCTCCACTTT
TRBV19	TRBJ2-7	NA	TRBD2	CASSMIAGGPYEQYF	TGTGCCAGTAGTATGATTGCGGGAGGGCCCTACGAGCAGTACTTC
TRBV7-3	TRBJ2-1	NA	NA	CASSLRGNEQFF	TGTGCCAGCAGCTTACGGGGGAATGAGCAGTTCTTC
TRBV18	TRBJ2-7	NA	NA	CASSPDQGQRAEQYF	TGTGCCAGCTCACCGGACCAGGGACAAAGGGCCGAGCAGTACTTC
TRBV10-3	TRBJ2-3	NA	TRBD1	CAIRGQDTDTQYF	TGTGCCATCAGAGGACAGGACACAGATACGCAGTATTTT
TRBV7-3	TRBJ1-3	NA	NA	CASSPTGSRPGNTIYF	TGTGCCAGCAGCCCGACAGGTTCAAGACCTGGAAACACCATATATTTT
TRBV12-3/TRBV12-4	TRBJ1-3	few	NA	CASSLTNGNTIYF	TGTGCCAGCAGTTTAACAAATGGAAACACCATATATTTT
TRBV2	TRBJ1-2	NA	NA	CASISTLGKGYGYTF	TGTGCCAGCATTTCGACACTAGGAAAGGGCTATGGCTACACCTTC
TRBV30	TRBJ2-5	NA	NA	CAWSVRETQYF	TGTGCCTGGAGTGTACGGGAGACCCAGTACTTC
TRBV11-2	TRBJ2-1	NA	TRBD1	CASSSGQGQYNEQFF	TGTGCCAGCAGCTCCGGACAGGGGCAATACAATGAGCAGTTCTTC
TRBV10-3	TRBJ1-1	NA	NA	CAIRASAGTEAFF	TGTGCCATCAGGGCGAGCGCGGGCACTGAAGCTTTCTTT
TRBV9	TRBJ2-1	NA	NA	CASSVSVHNEQFF	TGTGCCAGCAGCGTCTCTGTCCACAATGAGCAGTTCTTC
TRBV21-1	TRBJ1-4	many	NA	CASSYRMTATNEKLFF	TGTGCCAGCAGTTACCGGATGACAGCAACTAATGAAAAACTGTTTTTT
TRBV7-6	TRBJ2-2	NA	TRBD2	CASSLAPSGAGELFF	TGTGCCAGCAGCTTAGCGCCCAGCGGGGCCGGGGAGCTGTTTTTT
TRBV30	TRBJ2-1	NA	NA	CAWSSRPGTQFF	TGTGCCTGGAGTTCCAGACCCGGGACACAGTTCTTC
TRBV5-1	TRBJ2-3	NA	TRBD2	CASSLPTSPVDTQYF	TGCGCCAGCAGCTTGCCGACTAGCCCTGTCGATACGCAGTATTTT